This note documents a single T cell receptor (beta chain) sequence. Its target antigen remains unknown. It has no much larger one-base neighbor in the sample; base qualities were not kept. The CDR3 regions of human TCRbeta chains were analyzed by immunosequencing. As for how the authors treated the data: TCRs in the repertoires were compared against a reference library of SARS-CoV-2-specific TCRs that had been generated with the MIRA antigen-specificity platform. Breadth was defined as the fraction of unique TCRs that were SARS-CoV-2-associated. Depth was defined as the fraction of total T cells that were SARS-CoV-2-associated. Using the MIRA data, each spike-specific TCR was mapped to the spike region that the TCR reacts to and placed in a CD4 or CD8 class. Log10-transformed breadth and depth values were compared by one-way ANOVA with Sidak's multiple comparisons tests. The clones in this table, taken by TCRdb from immuneACCESS, are in-frame only. Not every clone is retained; where verified, under half of the shortfall comes from an unresolved V gene, and the cause of the rest is unknown. V and J calls and clone size come straight from that table; D and trimming were deduced from the DNA. The sample has some 84,000 clones on record, over 80% of them singletons. The ten largest clones add up to less than 20% of the sample.

This sample was taken from a study of T cell responses to AZD1222 COVID-19 vaccine (dated by TCRdb to the early 2020s). For the wider study: Because spike-specific TCR depth and breadth did not differ between the two schedules, AZD1222 recipients who got a second dose at roughly 4 weeks were pooled with those who got a second dose at roughly 12 weeks. A total of under 250 trial participants underwent TCR sequencing, of whom around 210 had received two doses of AZD1222 and 26 had received two doses of the MenACWY control vaccine. Trial participants were enrolled by age into subgroups of 18-55, 56-69 and 70-plus years, and around 150, 28 and 57 TCR-sequenced participants, respectively, were included in these subgroups.

The research as a whole found: Because no day 14 peak-response samples were available, repertoires were characterized only after the peak T cell response. After two AZD1222 doses, spike-specific TCR breadth and depth were significantly higher than at day 0 and than in MenACWY recipients. Participants were mostly white British and included more females than males, and it was suggested by the authors that clonal diversity may have been underestimated. The 56-69-year group was small, and its depth increase did not reach significance, likely because of low power. Reportedly, close to half of the unique spike-specific TCRs recognized epitopes lying outside the regions that are mutated in the B.1.351 and B.1.1.7 variants. CD4 TCRs associated with the vaccine covered the entire spike protein, and the dominant responses were in regions 160-218 and 743-854. Conclusions about previously exposed vaccinees are limited, since just six AZD1222 recipients were seropositive for SARS-CoV-2 at baseline.

Per the publication, the time point label means: baseline before first vaccination. Samples from vaccinated people were obtained from the UK trials COV001 and COV002, which included a single-blind randomized controlled phase 2/3 trial of AZD1222 (ChAdOx1 nCoV-19) in healthy adults. Trial participant PBMC samples were collected at day 0 and day 28 after the second dose for TCRbeta chain sequencing. CDR1 and CDR2 are drawn from the germline V gene: MDHEN, SYDVKM. V is shortened by 3 bases, J by 0 bases, and the region joining them spans 15 bases. The CDR3 holds 16 amino acids from the cysteine to the phenylalanine. Of all the DNA, just the CDR3 is kept, 48 bases in frame from base 1.

The source of this sequence is an adult in good health. The sample in question was peripheral blood, obtained on day 0 of AZD1222 vaccination. The chain links TRBV28 with TRBJ2-7, with no confidently assigned D gene. The CDR3 protein: CASSLRSWGSSYEQYF. The DNA sequence is TGTGCCAGCAGTTTGAGGAGTTGGGGAAGCTCCTACGAGCAGTACTTC.